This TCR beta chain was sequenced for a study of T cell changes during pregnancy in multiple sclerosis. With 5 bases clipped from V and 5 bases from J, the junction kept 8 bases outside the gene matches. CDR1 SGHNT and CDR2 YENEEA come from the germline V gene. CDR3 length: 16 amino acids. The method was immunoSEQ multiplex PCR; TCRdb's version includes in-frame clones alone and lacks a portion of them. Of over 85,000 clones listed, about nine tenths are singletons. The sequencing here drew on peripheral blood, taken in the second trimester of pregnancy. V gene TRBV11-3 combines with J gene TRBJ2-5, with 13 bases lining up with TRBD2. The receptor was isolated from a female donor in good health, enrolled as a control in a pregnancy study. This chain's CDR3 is CASSPGLAGDGETQYF. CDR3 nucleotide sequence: TGTGCCAGCAGCCCCGGACTAGCGGGAGACGGGGAGACCCAGTACTTC.